The rows below give T cell receptor beta chains drawn from one sample of a study of T cells in Graves' hyperthyroidism and ophthalmopathy. From the multiplex PCR reads, TCRdb called clonotypes with MiXCR, one entry per CDR3 protein. The table lists some 570,000 distinct CDR3 sequences, 11% to 15% of them singletons. Sequenced material: blood. These TCRs come from a woman younger than 30 with Graves' ophthalmopathy. The CDR3 runs from the conserved cysteine through the conserved F or W. A D gene is named only where the DNA matches it firmly. The size entry is marked missing in some rows and otherwise reads once, few, many or a size class.

. few TRBJ2-7 TRBV27 12 CASSLIGNEQYF TGTGCCAGCAGTTTAATCGGGAACGAGCAGTACTTC
TRBD2 . TRBJ2-1 TRBV28 16 CASSPTGTSGSNEQFF TGTGCCAGCAGCCCCACCGGGACTAGCGGGAGTAATGAGCAGTTCTTC
. many TRBJ2-3 TRBV12-3/TRBV12-4 12 CASSLRRDTQYF TGTGCCAGCAGCCTCAGACGGGATACGCAGTATTTT
. many TRBJ1-2 TRBV20-1 13 CSANGGDTYGYTF TGCAGTGCGAATGGCGGGGACACCTATGGCTACACCTTC
. . TRBJ1-2 TRBV6-2/TRBV6-3 15 CASSYGDGQDYGYTF TGTGCCAGCAGTTACGGCGATGGGCAGGACTATGGCTACACCTTC
. . TRBJ2-7 TRBV6-2/TRBV6-3 17 CASSLKLYGRGSYEQYF TGTGCCAGCAGTTTAAAGCTATACGGGAGAGGCTCCTACGAGCAGTACTTC
TRBD1 few TRBJ1-2 TRBV28 15 CASSTGTGSNYGYTF TGTGCCAGCAGTACCGGGACAGGGAGTAACTATGGCTACACCTTC
TRBD1 few TRBJ2-5 TRBV6-1 14 CASSTTGAGETQYF TGTGCCAGCAGTACTACAGGGGCAGGGGAGACCCAGTACTTC
. . TRBJ1-3 TRBV4-3 14 CASSQGAAGNTIYF TGCGCCAGCAGCCAAGGCGCCGCCGGAAACACCATATATTTT
. few TRBJ1-2 TRBV9 14 CASSEETTPYGYTF TGTGCCAGCAGCGAGGAAACAACTCCCTATGGCTACACCTTC
. many TRBJ2-7 TRBV5-8 15 CASSFGGASGYEQYF TGTGCCAGCAGCTTCGGCGGGGCTTCGGGCTACGAGCAGTACTTC
TRBD2 many TRBJ2-5 TRBV29-1 15 CSVEDPSGNHETQYF TGCAGCGTTGAAGACCCTAGCGGGAATCACGAGACCCAGTACTTC
. . TRBJ2-6 TRBV9 18 CASSPRTAVFSGANVLTF TGTGCCAGCAGCCCCCGGACAGCCGTCTTCTCTGGGGCCAACGTCCTGACTTTC
TRBD2 . TRBJ2-1 TRBV6-2/TRBV6-3 14 CASSYAGAGNEQFF TGTGCCAGCAGTTACGCGGGAGCTGGCAATGAGCAGTTCTTC
. . TRBJ1-2 TRBV25-1 13 CASSAPGGTGYTF TGTGCCAGCAGTGCCCCGGGGGGGACCGGCTACACCTTC
TRBD2 many TRBJ2-5 TRBV20-1 14 CSARAPSGLETQYF TGCAGTGCTAGAGCGCCTAGCGGATTGGAGACCCAGTACTTC
. few TRBJ2-7 TRBV7-9 13 CASSPPEGWEQYF TGTGCCAGCAGCCCTCCGGAGGGGTGGGAGCAGTACTTC
. many TRBJ1-6 TRBV11-2 15 CASSLWQRANSPLHF TGTGCCAGCAGCTTATGGCAAAGGGCAAATTCACCCCTCCACTTT
TRBD1 . TRBJ1-1 TRBV4-1 14 CASSSTPGGTEAFF TGCGCCAGCAGCTCAACTCCAGGGGGAACTGAAGCTTTCTTT
TRBD1 few TRBJ2-7 TRBV19 17 CASSIFTGGVSVYEQYF TGTGCCAGTAGTATTTTTACAGGGGGCGTTTCGGTCTACGAGCAGTACTTC
TRBD1 many TRBJ2-4 TRBV2 12 CASTGQGDIQYF TGTGCCAGCACTGGACAGGGAGACATTCAGTACTTC
TRBD1 many TRBJ2-3 TRBV10-3 14 CAISEGQGADTQYF TGTGCCATCAGTGAAGGGCAGGGGGCAGATACGCAGTATTTT
. . TRBJ2-4 TRBV5-6 10 CASIGPGEYF TGTGCCAGCATCGGGCCTGGGGAGTACTTC
. many TRBJ2-7 TRBV7-9 12 CASSPGGTGQYF TGTGCCAGCAGCCCAGGGGGGACCGGGCAGTACTTC
. many TRBJ1-1 TRBV28 17 CASTGALSGTGGDEAFF TGTGCCAGCACGGGAGCGCTTTCTGGGACCGGGGGGGACGAAGCTTTCTTT
. few TRBJ2-5 TRBV6-2/TRBV6-3 18 CASRSPPRRAQLQETQYF TGTGCCAGCAGATCTCCCCCCCGACGGGCCCAACTCCAAGAGACCCAGTACTTC
. many TRBJ1-1 TRBV9 15 CASSVVAGVNTEAFF TGTGCCAGCAGCGTAGTGGCAGGGGTGAACACTGAAGCTTTCTTT
TRBD1 many TRBJ2-7 TRBV28 16 CASSVIDRGRGNEQYF TGTGCCAGCAGTGTCATTGACAGGGGGCGAGGTAACGAGCAGTACTTC
TRBD1 many TRBJ2-7 TRBV12-3/TRBV12-4 14 CASRRQGGSYEQYF TGTGCCAGCCGAAGACAGGGGGGTTCCTACGAGCAGTACTTC
TRBD1 . TRBJ2-2 TRBV24-1 15 CATSLTGSFLGELFF TGTGCCACCAGTCTGACAGGGAGCTTCCTCGGGGAGCTGTTTTTT
TRBD2 many TRBJ2-7 TRBV20-1 15 CSARDQGLAGYEQYF TGCAGTGCTAGAGATCAGGGACTAGCGGGCTACGAGCAGTACTTC
TRBD2 . TRBJ2-7 TRBV7-2 13 CASSEGREDEQYF TGTGCCAGCAGTGAGGGGAGGGAGGACGAGCAGTACTTC
TRBD2 many TRBJ2-5 TRBV30 13 CAWGTSGQETQYF TGTGCCTGGGGGACTAGCGGTCAAGAGACCCAGTACTTC
. . TRBJ2-7 TRBV5-8 16 CASSLMIGVFAYEQYF TGTGCCAGCAGCTTGATGATTGGGGTATTCGCCTACGAGCAGTACTTC
. many TRBJ2-1 TRBV6-2/TRBV6-3 12 CASSYPVREQFF TGTGCCAGCAGTTACCCCGTCAGAGAGCAGTTCTTC
. once TRBJ1-4 TRBV6-5 16 CASSSGAGNHNEKLFF TGTGCCAGCAGTTCAGGGGCGGGTAACCATAATGAAAAACTGTTTTTT
TRBD1 few TRBJ2-5 TRBV28 14 CASSSGQGPETQYF TGTGCCAGCAGTTCGGGACAGGGGCCGGAGACCCAGTACTTC
. many TRBJ2-1 TRBV12-3/TRBV12-4 16 CASSLIGMSRDNEQFF TGTGCCAGCAGTTTAATTGGTATGAGTCGAGACAATGAGCAGTTCTTC
. . TRBJ1-5 TRBV6-2/TRBV6-3 13 CASRIYLDQPQHF TGTGCCAGCAGGATCTACTTGGATCAGCCCCAGCATTTT
TRBD2 few TRBJ2-7 TRBV20-1 14 CSARDAAGAYEQYF TGCAGTGCTAGAGATGCTGCGGGGGCCTACGAGCAGTACTTC
. few TRBJ2-7 TRBV9 16 CASSVDRRASSYEQYF TGTGCCAGCAGCGTTGATCGAAGGGCTAGTTCTTACGAGCAGTACTTC
TRBD1 many TRBJ2-1 TRBV24-1 17 CATSDQEQGRGNNEQFF TGTGCCACCAGTGACCAGGAACAGGGGAGAGGGAACAATGAGCAGTTCTTC
. many TRBJ1-2 TRBV11-2 18 CASSLIGRQLANNYGYTF TGTGCCAGCAGCTTAATAGGGAGACAGTTGGCGAATAACTATGGCTACACCTTC